This TCR beta chain was observed in a study of technical replicates of blood from a handful of donors. Using immunoSEQ multiplex PCR, the repertoire was profiled, and TCRdb retains in-frame clones only, with some absent. The sample shows approximately 12,000 clones, about 90% of them seen only once. Per the germline V gene, CDR1 is LNHDA and CDR2 is SQIVND (reference sequence). V was clipped by 5 bases and J by 1 base, with 17 bases between them. The CDR3 is 16 residues long. What was sequenced was PBMCs. The receptor's source is a human donor in good health. The chain is built from TRBV19 and TRBJ1-1; possible D gene TRBD1, 5 bases. The CDR3 here is CASSLGKGRENTEAFF. Written as DNA, the CDR3 is TGTGCCAGTAGTCTGGGGAAGGGGAGGGAGAACACTGAAGCTTTCTTT.